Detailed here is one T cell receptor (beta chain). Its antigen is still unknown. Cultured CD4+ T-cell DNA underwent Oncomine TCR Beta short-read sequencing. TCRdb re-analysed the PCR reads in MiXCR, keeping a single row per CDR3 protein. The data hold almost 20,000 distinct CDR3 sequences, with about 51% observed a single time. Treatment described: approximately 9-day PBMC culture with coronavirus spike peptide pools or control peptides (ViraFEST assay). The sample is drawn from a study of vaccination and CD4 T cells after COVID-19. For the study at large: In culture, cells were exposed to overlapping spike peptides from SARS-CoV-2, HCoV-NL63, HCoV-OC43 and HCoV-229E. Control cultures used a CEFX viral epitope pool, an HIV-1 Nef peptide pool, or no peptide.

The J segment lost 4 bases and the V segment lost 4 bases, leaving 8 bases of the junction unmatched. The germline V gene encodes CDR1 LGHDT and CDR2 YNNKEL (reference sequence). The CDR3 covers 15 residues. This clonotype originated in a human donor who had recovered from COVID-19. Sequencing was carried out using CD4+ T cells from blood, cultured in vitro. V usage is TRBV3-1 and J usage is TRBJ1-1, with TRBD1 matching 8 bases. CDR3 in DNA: TGTGCCAGCAGCCGCCTCAGGGGGCTCGCCACTGAAGCTTTCTTT. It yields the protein CASSRLRGLATEAFF.